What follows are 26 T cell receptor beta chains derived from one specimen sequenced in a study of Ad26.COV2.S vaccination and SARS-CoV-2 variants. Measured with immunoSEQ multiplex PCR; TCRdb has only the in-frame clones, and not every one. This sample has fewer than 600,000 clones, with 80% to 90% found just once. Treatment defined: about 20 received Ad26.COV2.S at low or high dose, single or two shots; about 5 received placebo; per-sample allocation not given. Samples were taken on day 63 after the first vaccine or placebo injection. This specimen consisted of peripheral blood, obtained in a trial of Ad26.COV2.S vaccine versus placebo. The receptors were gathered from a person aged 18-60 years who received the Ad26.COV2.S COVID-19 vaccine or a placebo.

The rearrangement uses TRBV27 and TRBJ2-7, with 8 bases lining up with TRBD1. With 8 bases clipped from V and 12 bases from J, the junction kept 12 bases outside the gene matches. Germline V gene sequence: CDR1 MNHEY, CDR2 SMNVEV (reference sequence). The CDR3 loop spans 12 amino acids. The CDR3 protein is CASGYYQGARYF. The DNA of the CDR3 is TGTGCCAGCGGCTACTATCAGGGGGCACGGTACTTC.

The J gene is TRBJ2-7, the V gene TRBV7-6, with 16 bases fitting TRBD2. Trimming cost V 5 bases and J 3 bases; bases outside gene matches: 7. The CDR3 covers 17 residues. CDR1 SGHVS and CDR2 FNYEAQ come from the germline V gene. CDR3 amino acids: CASSPGTSGGALYEQYF. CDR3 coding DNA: TGTGCCAGCAGCCCCGGGACTAGCGGGGGGGCCCTCTACGAGCAGTACTTC. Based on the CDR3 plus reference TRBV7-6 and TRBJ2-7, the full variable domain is GAGVSQSPRYKVTKRGQDVALRCDPISGHVSLYWYRQALGQGPEFLTYFNYEAQQDKSGLPNDRFSAERPEGSISTLTIQRTEQRDSAMYRCASSPGTSGGALYEQYFGPGTRLTVT.

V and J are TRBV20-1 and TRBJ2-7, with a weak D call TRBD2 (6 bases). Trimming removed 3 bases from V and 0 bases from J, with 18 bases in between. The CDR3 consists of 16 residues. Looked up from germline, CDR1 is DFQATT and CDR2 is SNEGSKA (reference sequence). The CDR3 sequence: CSASTDGAGYSYEQYF. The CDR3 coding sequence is TGCAGTGCTAGTACAGATGGAGCGGGTTACTCCTACGAGCAGTACTTC.

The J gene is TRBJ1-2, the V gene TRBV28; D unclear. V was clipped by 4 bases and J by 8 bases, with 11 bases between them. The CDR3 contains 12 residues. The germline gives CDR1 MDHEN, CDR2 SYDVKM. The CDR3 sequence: CASSSSSRGYTF. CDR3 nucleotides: TGTGCCAGCAGTTCATCATCTAGGGGCTACACCTTC.

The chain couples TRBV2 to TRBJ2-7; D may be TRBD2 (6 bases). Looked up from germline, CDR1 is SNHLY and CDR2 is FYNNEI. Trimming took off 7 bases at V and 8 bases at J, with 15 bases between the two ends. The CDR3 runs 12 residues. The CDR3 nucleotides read TGTGCCAGCATGGGCGGGGAGGCGCAGCAGTACTTC. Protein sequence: CASMGGEAQQYF.

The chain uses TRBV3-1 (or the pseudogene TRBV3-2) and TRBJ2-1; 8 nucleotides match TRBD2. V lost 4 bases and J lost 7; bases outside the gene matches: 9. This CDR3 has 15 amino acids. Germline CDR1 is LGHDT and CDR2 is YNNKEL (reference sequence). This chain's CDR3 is CASSPTSGRGNEQFF. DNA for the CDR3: TGTGCCAGCAGCCCTACGAGCGGGAGAGGTAATGAGCAGTTCTTC.

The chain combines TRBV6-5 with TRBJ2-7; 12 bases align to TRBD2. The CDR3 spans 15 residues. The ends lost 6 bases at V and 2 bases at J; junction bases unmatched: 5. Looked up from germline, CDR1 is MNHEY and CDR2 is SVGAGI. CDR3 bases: TGTGCCAGCAGCGCACTAGCGGGAGGAACCTACGAGCAGTACTTC. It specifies CASSALAGGTYEQYF.

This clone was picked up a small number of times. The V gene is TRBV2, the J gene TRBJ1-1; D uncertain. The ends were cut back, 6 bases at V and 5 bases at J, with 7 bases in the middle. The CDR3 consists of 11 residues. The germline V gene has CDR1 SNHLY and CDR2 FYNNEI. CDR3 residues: CASRLGTEAFF. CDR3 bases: TGTGCCAGCAGGCTGGGGACTGAAGCTTTCTTT.

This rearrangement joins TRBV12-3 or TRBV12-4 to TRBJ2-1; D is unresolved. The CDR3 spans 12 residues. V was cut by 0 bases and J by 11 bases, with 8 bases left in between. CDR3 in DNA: TGTGCCAGCAGTTTAGCAGGGTATAAGCAGTTCTTC. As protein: CASSLAGYKQFF.

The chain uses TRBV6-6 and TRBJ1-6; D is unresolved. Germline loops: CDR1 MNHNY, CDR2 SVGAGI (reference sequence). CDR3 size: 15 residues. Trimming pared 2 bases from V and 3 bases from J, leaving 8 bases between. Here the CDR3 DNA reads TGTGCCAGCAGTTACGGTGGCAACTATAATTCACCCCTCCACTTT. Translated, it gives CASSYGGNYNSPLHF.

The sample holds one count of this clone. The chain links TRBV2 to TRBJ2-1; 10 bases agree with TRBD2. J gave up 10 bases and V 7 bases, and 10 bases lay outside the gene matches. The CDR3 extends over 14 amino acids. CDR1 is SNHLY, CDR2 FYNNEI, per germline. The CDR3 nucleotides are TGTGCCAGCAAAGCGGGAGGGCCGTCTCGCGAGCAGTTCTTC. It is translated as CASKAGGPSREQFF.

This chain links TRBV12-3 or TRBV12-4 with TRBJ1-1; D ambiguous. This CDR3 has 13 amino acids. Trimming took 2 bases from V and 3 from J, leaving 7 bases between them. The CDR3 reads CASSLFSDTEAFF. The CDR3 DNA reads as TGTGCCAGCAGTTTATTTTCGGACACTGAAGCTTTCTTT.

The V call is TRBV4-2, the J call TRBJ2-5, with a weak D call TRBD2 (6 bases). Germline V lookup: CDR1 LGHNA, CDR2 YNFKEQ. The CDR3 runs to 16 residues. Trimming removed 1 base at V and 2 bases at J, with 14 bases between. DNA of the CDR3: TGTGCCAGCAGCCAAGGTCTCATTCGGGGGCAAGAGACCCAGTACTTC. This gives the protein CASSQGLIRGQETQYF.

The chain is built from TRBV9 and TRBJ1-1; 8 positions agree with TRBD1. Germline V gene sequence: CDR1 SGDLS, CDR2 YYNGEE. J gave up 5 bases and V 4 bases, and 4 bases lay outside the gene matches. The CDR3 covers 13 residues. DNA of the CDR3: TGTGCCAGCAGCACTCGACAGGGGACTGAAGCTTTCTTT. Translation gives CASSTRQGTEAFF.

CDR3 in DNA: TGTGCCAGCAGCTTGGGACAGGCAAACGAGCAGTACTTC. Translated: CASSLGQANEQYF. The chain employs TRBV7-9 and TRBJ2-7; 8 bases line up with TRBD1. The V gene end was trimmed by 3 bases and the J gene end by 5 bases; junction bases not matched to a gene: 3. The CDR3 is made up of 13 amino acids. Germline values: CDR1 SEHNR, CDR2 FQNEAQ (reference sequence).

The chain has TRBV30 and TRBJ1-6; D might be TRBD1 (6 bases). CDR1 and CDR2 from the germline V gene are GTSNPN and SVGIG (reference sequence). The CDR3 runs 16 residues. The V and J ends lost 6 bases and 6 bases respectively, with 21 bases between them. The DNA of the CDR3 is TGTGCCTGTTCGGGACACCAAGTTCCCTTTAATTCACCCCTCCACTTT. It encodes CACSGHQVPFNSPLHF.

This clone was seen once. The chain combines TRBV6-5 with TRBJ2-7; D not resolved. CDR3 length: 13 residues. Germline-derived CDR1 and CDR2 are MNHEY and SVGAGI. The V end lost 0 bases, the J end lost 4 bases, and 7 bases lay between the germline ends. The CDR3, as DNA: TGTGCCAGCAGTTACTCAGGGCTTTACGAGCAGTACTTC. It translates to CASSYSGLYEQYF.

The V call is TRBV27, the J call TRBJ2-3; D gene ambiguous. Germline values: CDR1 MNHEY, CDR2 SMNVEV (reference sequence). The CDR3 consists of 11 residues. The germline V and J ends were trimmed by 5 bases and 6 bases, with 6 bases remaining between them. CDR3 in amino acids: CASSGVDTQYF. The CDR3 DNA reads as TGTGCCAGCAGTGGGGTGGATACGCAGTATTTT.

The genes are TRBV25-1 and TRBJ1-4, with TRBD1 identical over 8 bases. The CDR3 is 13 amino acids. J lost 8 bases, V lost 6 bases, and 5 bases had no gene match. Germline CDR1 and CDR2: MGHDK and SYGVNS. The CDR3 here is CASRGQGPEKLFF. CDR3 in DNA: TGTGCCAGCAGAGGACAGGGCCCAGAAAAACTGTTTTTT.

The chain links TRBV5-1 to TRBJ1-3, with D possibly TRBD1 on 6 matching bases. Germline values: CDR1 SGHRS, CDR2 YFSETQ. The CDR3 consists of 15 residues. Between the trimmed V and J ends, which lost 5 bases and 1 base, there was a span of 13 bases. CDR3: CASSPTGFSGNTIYF. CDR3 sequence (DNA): TGCGCCAGCAGTCCTACAGGGTTTTCTGGAAACACCATATATTTT.

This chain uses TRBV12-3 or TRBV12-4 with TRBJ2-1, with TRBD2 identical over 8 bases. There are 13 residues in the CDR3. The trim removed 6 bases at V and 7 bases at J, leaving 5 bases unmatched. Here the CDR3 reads CASSPTSVNEQFF. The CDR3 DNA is TGTGCCAGCAGCCCGACTAGCGTAAATGAGCAGTTCTTC.

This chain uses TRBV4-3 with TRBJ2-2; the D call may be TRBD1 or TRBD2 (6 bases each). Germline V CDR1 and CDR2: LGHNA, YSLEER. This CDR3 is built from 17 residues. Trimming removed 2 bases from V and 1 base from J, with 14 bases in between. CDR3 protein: CASSQFARGGNTGELFF. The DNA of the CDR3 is TGCGCCAGCAGCCAATTTGCCAGGGGAGGGAACACCGGGGAGCTGTTTTTT.

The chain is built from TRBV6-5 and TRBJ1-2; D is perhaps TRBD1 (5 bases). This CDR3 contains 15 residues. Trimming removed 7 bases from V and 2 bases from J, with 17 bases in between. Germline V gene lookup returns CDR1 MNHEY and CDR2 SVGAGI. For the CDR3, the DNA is TGTGCCAGCACGAGGTCGAGGACATTCAACTATGGCTACACCTTC. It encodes CASTRSRTFNYGYTF.

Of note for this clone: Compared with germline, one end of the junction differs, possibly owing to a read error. The CDR3 spells CASSLGGGNNEQFF. In nucleotides, the CDR3 is TGTGCTAGCAGCTTAGGCGGGGGTAACAATGAGCAGTTCTTC. V and J are TRBV7-7 and TRBJ2-1; TRBD2 aligns across 7 bases. The CDR3 covers 14 residues. The germline gives CDR1 SSHAT, CDR2 FNYEAQ (reference sequence).

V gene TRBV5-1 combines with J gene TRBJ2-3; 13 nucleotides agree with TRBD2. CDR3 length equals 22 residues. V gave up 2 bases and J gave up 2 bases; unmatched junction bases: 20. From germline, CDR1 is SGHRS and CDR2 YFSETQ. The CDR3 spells CASSFLIPGLAGREGATDTQYF. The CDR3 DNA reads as TGCGCCAGCAGCTTCTTAATTCCGGGACTAGCGGGACGGGAGGGGGCCACAGATACGCAGTATTTT.

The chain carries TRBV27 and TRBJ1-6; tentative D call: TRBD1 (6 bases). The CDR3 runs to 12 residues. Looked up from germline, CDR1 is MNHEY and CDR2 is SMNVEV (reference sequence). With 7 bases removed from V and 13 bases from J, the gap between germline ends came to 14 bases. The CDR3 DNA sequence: TGTGCCAGCAAACAGGGCCTTGGGCCCCTCCACTTT. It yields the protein CASKQGLGPLHF.